This T cell receptor beta chain appears in the sequencing data of a study of blood T cell repertoires in COVID-19. Assay used: immunoSEQ multiplex PCR; TCRdb lists only in-frame clones, some missing. This table holds about 220,000 clones, approximately 83% found once. CDR3 size: 16 residues. Germline CDR1 is LGHDT and CDR2 is YNNKEL (reference sequence). V gave up 0 bases and J gave up 4 bases, with 15 bases separating them. The sample taken for sequencing was peripheral blood. The clonotype originates from a woman aged 60-75 years with acute or convalescent COVID-19. The genes are TRBV3-1 (or the pseudogene TRBV3-2) and TRBJ1-1; D remains unclear. CDR3: CASSQDVTGRGTEAFF. DNA of the CDR3: TGTGCCAGCAGCCAAGACGTTACCGGGCGGGGCACTGAAGCTTTCTTT.